Each of the 15 T cell receptor beta chains below was sequenced from the same sample in a study of T-cell memory formation after mild COVID-19. TCRdb itself ran the 5' RACE reads through MiXCR, one entry per CDR3 protein. The sample consists of 200,000 to 250,000 distinct CDR3 sequences, around 10% of them appearing once. Sequenced material: PBMCs or a T cell subset sorted from them (not recorded which). The receptors come from a man aged 18 to 30 who had mild COVID-19 (a few samples of this study predate the infection). Cell type and time point are not known.

The gene calls are TRBV20-1 and TRBJ2-3; the D is unclear. V was cut by 5 bases and J by 2 bases, with 17 bases left in between. The CDR3 length is 15 residues. Germline loops: CDR1 DFQATT, CDR2 SNEGSKA (reference sequence). The CDR3 loop reads CSAARAARDTDTQYF. The CDR3 nucleotides are TGCAGTGCTGCCCGGGCCGCAAGGGACACAGATACGCAGTATTTT.

The chain uses TRBV5-1 and TRBJ1-6, with D uncertain. V gave up 1 base and J gave up 9 bases, with 14 bases separating them. Germline-derived CDR1 and CDR2 are SGHRS and YFSETQ. CDR3 length equals 15 residues. CDR3 sequence: CASSLNGPPSSPLHF. The CDR3, as DNA: TGCGCCAGCAGCTTGAATGGGCCACCCAGTTCACCCCTCCACTTT.

This clonotype appeared many times. The chain combines TRBV15 with TRBJ2-3, with 11 bases that match TRBD2. After removal of 1 base from V and 4 bases from J, the junction contained 1 base not matched to a gene. The CDR3 runs to 15 residues. The germline V gene encodes CDR1 LNHNV and CDR2 YYDKDF (reference sequence). CDR3: CATSRASGGPDTQYF. The CDR3 DNA reads TGTGCCACCAGCAGAGCTAGCGGGGGGCCAGATACGCAGTATTTT.

A few counts support this clonotype. This chain connects TRBV4-3 to TRBJ2-3, with D possibly matching TRBD1 (5 bases). The germline V gene has CDR1 LGHNA and CDR2 YSLEER. This CDR3 has 16 residues. V was pared by 0 bases and J by 2 bases, with 12 bases between. The CDR3 sequence is CASSQDPAGSTDTQYF. CDR3 sequence (DNA): TGCGCCAGCAGCCAAGATCCAGCAGGGTCCACAGATACGCAGTATTTT.

This clonotype has at least ten counts. The chain carries TRBV20-1 and TRBJ2-3, with D uncertain. V lost 3 bases, J lost 6 bases, and 10 bases lay in between. The CDR3 runs 12 residues. The germline CDR1 and CDR2 sequences are DFQATT and SNEGSKA (reference sequence). The CDR3 reads CSASLPPDTQYF. In DNA, the CDR3 is TGCAGTGCTAGCTTACCCCCGGATACGCAGTATTTT.

The rearrangement links TRBV5-1 to TRBJ1-2; 10 nucleotides match TRBD1. Germline CDR1 is SGHRS and CDR2 is YFSETQ. This CDR3 comprises 19 residues. The trim removed 3 bases at V and 2 bases at J, leaving 16 bases unmatched. CDR3 amino acids: CASSYGTGVAVGLNYGYTF. As DNA, the CDR3 is TGCGCCAGCAGCTACGGGACAGGGGTGGCGGTCGGTCTGAACTATGGCTACACCTTC.

The J gene is TRBJ2-2, the V gene TRBV20-1; 9 bases line up with TRBD1. CDR3 size: 14 residues. The V gene's germline CDR1 is DFQATT and CDR2 SNEGSKA (reference sequence). With 4 bases clipped from V and 1 base from J, the junction kept 1 base outside the gene matches. The CDR3: CSATGQGNTGELFF. For the CDR3, the DNA is TGCAGTGCTACGGGACAGGGGAACACCGGGGAGCTGTTTTTT.

This clonotype was counted only a few times. The chain employs TRBV11-2 and TRBJ2-2, with TRBD1 identical over 9 bases. The CDR3 runs to 15 residues. Trimming cost V 3 bases and J 3 bases; bases outside gene matches: 2. The V gene's germline CDR1 is SGHAT and CDR2 FQNNGV. CDR3 protein: CASSLWDRDTGELFF. In DNA form, the CDR3 reads TGTGCCAGCAGCTTGTGGGACAGGGACACCGGGGAGCTGTTTTTT.

This chain connects TRBV29-1 to TRBJ2-1; D is unclear. This CDR3 contains 13 residues. V was shortened by 3 bases and J by 6 bases, with 12 bases between the two germline ends. Germline lookup yields CDR1 SQVTM and CDR2 ANQGSEA. DNA for the CDR3: TGCAGCGTTGATCGTACAGTTACCAATGAGCAGTTCTTC. Translating it yields CSVDRTVTNEQFF.

This clonotype came up many times. The rearrangement uses TRBV7-6 and TRBJ2-5; D is undetermined. The CDR3 is 15 amino acids. Germline CDR1 reads SGHVS; CDR2 reads FNYEAQ. V gave up 3 bases and J gave up 2 bases, with 13 bases separating them. The CDR3 here is CASSFLGEAQETQYF. The DNA for the CDR3 is TGTGCCAGCAGCTTCCTTGGGGAAGCTCAAGAGACCCAGTACTTC.

The chain employs TRBV4-1 and TRBJ2-4; the match to TRBD1 covers 10 bases. J lost 7 bases, V lost 3 bases, and 3 bases had no gene match. From germline, CDR1 is MGHRA and CDR2 YSYEKL. There are 14 residues in the CDR3. The CDR3 sequence: CASSHPGQGNIQYF. CDR3 in DNA: TGCGCCAGCAGCCACCCGGGACAGGGGAACATTCAGTACTTC.

The chain employs TRBV4-1 and TRBJ2-1; the D gene is possibly TRBD2 (5 bases). This CDR3 is 15 amino acids long. Deletions cut 5 bases from V and 7 bases from J, with 18 bases between. Germline-derived CDR1 and CDR2 are MGHRA and YSYEKL. The CDR3 DNA sequence: TGCGCCAGCAGCAAGGACTGGAGCGTAGAGAATGAGCAGTTCTTC. Amino acids: CASSKDWSVENEQFF.

The chain employs TRBV4-1 and TRBJ1-6, with D possibly TRBD1 on 6 matching bases. The V end lost 1 base, the J end lost 10 bases, and 11 bases lay between the germline ends. This CDR3 has 14 amino acids. Germline V lookup: CDR1 MGHRA, CDR2 YSYEKL. CDR3 region: CASSQAGGRSPLHF. In DNA form, the CDR3 reads TGCGCCAGCAGCCAAGCTGGGGGCCGCTCACCCCTCCACTTT.

J is TRBJ2-7 and V is TRBV4-1; D may be TRBD2 (6 bases). With 0 bases removed from V and 2 bases from J, the gap between germline ends came to 8 bases. The CDR3 runs 14 residues. The germline gives CDR1 MGHRA, CDR2 YSYEKL. CDR3 sequence (DNA): TGCGCCAGCAGCCAAGAGGCGGGGCCCTACGAGCAGTACTTC. Translation gives CASSQEAGPYEQYF.

This chain links TRBV10-3 with TRBJ2-7; 10 bases are shared with TRBD1. V shed 10 bases, J shed 3 bases, and the junction held 6 bases outside the gene matches. The germline V gene has CDR1 ENHRY and CDR2 SYGVKD. The length of the CDR3 is 13 residues. As DNA, the CDR3 is TGTGCCAGCCTTGGGACAGGGGACTACGAGCAGTACTTC. Translated: CASLGTGDYEQYF.